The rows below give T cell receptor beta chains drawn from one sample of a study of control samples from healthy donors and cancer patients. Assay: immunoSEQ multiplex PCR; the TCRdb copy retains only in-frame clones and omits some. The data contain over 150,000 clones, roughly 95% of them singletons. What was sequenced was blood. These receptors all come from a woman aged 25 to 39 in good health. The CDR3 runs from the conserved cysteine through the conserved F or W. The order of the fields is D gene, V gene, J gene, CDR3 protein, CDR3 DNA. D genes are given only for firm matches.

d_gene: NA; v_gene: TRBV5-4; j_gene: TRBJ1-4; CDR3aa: CASSPGGATNEKLFF; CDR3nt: TGTGCCAGCAGCCCCGGCGGCGCAACTAATGAAAAACTGTTTTTT
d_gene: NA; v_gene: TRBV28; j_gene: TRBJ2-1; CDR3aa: CASSFDRSPYNEQFF; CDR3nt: TGTGCCAGCAGTTTTGACCGAAGTCCCTACAATGAGCAGTTCTTC
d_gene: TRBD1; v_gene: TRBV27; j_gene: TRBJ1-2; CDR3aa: CASSFRDSNYGYTF; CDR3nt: TGTGCCAGCAGTTTCCGGGACAGCAACTATGGCTACACCTTC
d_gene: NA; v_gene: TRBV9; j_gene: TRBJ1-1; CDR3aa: CASSVSGTPNTEAFF; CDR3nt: TGTGCCAGCAGCGTCTCCGGGACACCGAACACTGAAGCTTTCTTT
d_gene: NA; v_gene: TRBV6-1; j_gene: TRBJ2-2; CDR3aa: CASSEYSTGRGELFF; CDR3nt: TGTGCCAGCAGTGAATACTCTACTGGCCGTGGGGAGCTGTTTTTT
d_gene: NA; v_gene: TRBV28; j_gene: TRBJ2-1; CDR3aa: CASSLRGPLPTSFF; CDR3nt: TGTGCCAGCAGTTTAAGAGGCCCCCTACCCACATCGTTCTTC
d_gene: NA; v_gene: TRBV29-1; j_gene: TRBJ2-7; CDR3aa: CSVESQGVYEQYF; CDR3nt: TGCAGCGTTGAAAGCCAGGGCGTCTACGAGCAGTACTTC
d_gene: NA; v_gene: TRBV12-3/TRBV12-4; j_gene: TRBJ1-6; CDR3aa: CASSLTLSSPLHF; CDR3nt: TGTGCCAGCAGTTTAACCCTCAGTTCACCCCTCCACTTT
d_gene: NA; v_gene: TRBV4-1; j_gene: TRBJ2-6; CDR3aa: CASSQDRAGVSFSGANVLTF; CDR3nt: TGCGCCAGCAGCCAAGATAGGGCAGGGGTTTCCTTCTCTGGGGCCAACGTCCTGACTTTC
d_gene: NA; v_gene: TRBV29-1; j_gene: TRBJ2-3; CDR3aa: CSVVEDTQYF; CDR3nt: TGCAGCGTTGTCGAGGATACGCAGTATTTT
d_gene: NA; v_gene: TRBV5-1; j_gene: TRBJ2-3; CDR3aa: CASSLGGPRLSTDTQYF; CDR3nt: TGCGCCAGCAGCTTGGGTGGGCCGCGGCTTTCCACAGATACGCAGTATTTT
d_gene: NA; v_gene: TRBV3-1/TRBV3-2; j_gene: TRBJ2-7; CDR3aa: CASSQETGVDYEQYF; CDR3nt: TGTGCCAGCAGCCAAGAAACCGGGGTGGACTACGAGCAGTACTTC
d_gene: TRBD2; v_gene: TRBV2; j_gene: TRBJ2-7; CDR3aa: CASKNDGGAYEQYF; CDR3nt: TGTGCCAGCAAGAACGACGGGGGGGCCTACGAGCAGTACTTC
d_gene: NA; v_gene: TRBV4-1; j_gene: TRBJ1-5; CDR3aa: CASSPPRGEGHNQPQHF; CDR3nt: TGCGCCAGCAGTCCCCCCAGGGGAGAGGGTCACAATCAGCCCCAGCATTTT